The present TCR beta chain was sequenced within a study of blood T cell repertoires in COVID-19. Measured with immunoSEQ multiplex PCR; TCRdb has only the in-frame clones, and not every one. The data contain 65,000 to 95,000 clones, approximately 80% of them seen just once; the ten biggest clones take up around 12%. This clone was detected once. Trimming removed 6 bases from V and 2 bases from J, with 13 bases in between. Germline V CDR1 and CDR2: MDHEN, SYDVKM. CDR3 length: 14 residues. The chain recombines TRBV28 with TRBJ1-2; D might be TRBD1 (6 bases). The clonotype originates from a woman aged 40 to 50 with active or convalescent COVID-19. The sample taken for sequencing was peripheral blood. The CDR3 is CASSPTGWNYGYTF. The CDR3 bases are TGTGCCAGCAGCCCCACAGGGTGGAACTATGGCTACACCTTC.